This T cell receptor beta chain was profiled in a study of molecular identifiers for immune sequencing clone quantification. Study-wide results and limits: Clones above 20 RNA copies contained over 97% of effector molecules but under 1% of naive ones.

This clonotype was picked up a small number of times. The antigen remains unidentified. A read error is possible here, since a much larger clone lies one base away. Previously published methods and listed TCR primers were used for the bulk TCR libraries. TCRdb processed the PCR reads anew with MiXCR; each CDR3 protein has one entry. This table holds 60,000 to 70,000 distinct CDR3 sequences, 15% to 20% found once. V was trimmed by 10 bases and J by 0 bases, leaving 12 bases between them. The germline V gene encodes CDR1 ENHRY and CDR2 SYGVKD. The CDR3 runs 13 residues. The chain recombines TRBV10-3 with TRBJ2-5; possible D gene TRBD1, 5 bases. The sequence derives from a human donor in good health. Some libraries in this study had Jurkat cell RNA spiked in. Material: naive CD8+ T cells from blood, with Jurkat cell RNA spiked in. Subset meaning: FACS-sorted CD8+CD4-CCR7+CD45RA+ naive T cells. CDR3 amino acids: CAREGRDQETQYF. DNA of the CDR3: TGTGCCAGAGAAGGCAGGGACCAAGAGACCCAGTACTTC.